This passage covers 19 T cell receptor beta chains from one sample sequenced in a study of Ad26.COV2.S vaccination and SARS-CoV-2 variants. Described treatment: 19 received Ad26.COV2.S at low or high dose, single or two shots; roughly 5 received placebo; per-sample allocation not given. At day 63 after the first vaccine or placebo injection, samples were drawn. Method: immunoSEQ multiplex PCR; TCRdb's copy keeps in-frame clones and lacks some. There are approximately 500,000 clones in the sample; around nine tenths occur only once, and 9.5% to 15% lies in the top ten. The starting material was peripheral blood, obtained in a trial of Ad26.COV2.S vaccine versus placebo. The source is a person aged 18 to 65 who received the Ad26.COV2.S COVID-19 vaccine or a placebo.

The chain employs TRBV3-1 (or the pseudogene TRBV3-2) and TRBJ1-4, with 9 bases identical to TRBD1. Germline CDR1 reads LGHDT; CDR2 reads YNNKEL (reference sequence). This CDR3 spans 17 amino acids. V was clipped by 0 bases and J by 7 bases; unmatched bases: 9. CDR3 in amino acids: CASSQEWDRVLGEKLFF. The CDR3 nucleotides are TGTGCCAGCAGCCAAGAGTGGGACAGGGTGTTAGGTGAAAAACTGTTTTTT.

The rearrangement joins TRBV4-2 to TRBJ2-5; D tentatively fits TRBD1 or TRBD2 (5 bases each). Trimming removed 0 bases from V and 4 bases from J, with 12 bases in between. This CDR3 is 15 amino acids long. CDR1 LGHNA and CDR2 YNFKEQ come from the germline V gene. The CDR3 DNA follows: TGTGCCAGCAGCCAAGATCGAGGGACGGGAGAGACCCAGTACTTC. It encodes CASSQDRGTGETQYF.

The rearrangement uses TRBV2 and TRBJ2-1, with 11 positions matching TRBD2. V shed 10 bases, J shed 14 bases, and the junction held 16 bases outside the gene matches. In germline, CDR1 is SNHLY, CDR2 FYNNEI. The CDR3 contains 14 residues. This chain's CDR3 is CATNLGTSGTEKFF. Here the CDR3 DNA reads TGTGCCACCAACCTAGGGACTAGCGGTACCGAAAAGTTCTTC.

The chain recombines TRBV18 with TRBJ1-5; TRBD1 agrees at 9 bases. V lost 3 bases, J lost 5 bases, and 11 bases stayed unmatched. The CDR3 extends over 17 amino acids. The germline V gene encodes CDR1 KGHSH and CDR2 LQKENI. CDR3 sequence reads: CASSPRRGQGLYQPQHF. DNA for the CDR3: TGTGCCAGCTCACCTCGGAGGGGACAGGGCTTATATCAGCCCCAGCATTTT.

V is TRBV14 and J is TRBJ1-6; D call uncertain. This CDR3 has 14 amino acids. CDR1 is SGHDN and CDR2 is FVKESK in the germline V gene. V was shortened by 0 bases and J by 7 bases, with 7 bases between the two germline ends. The chain's CDR3 is CASSQENRNSPLHF. In DNA, the CDR3 is TGTGCCAGCAGCCAAGAGAACAGAAATTCACCCCTCCACTTT.

To note about this clone: This sample includes further DNA sequences coding for the same CDR3. The genes are TRBV3-1 (or the pseudogene TRBV3-2) and TRBJ1-5; the D is unclear. Trimming removed 1 base from V and 0 bases from J, with 4 bases in between. CDR1 is LGHDT and CDR2 is YNNKEL in the germline V gene (reference sequence). CDR3 size: 14 residues. The CDR3 region is CASSQGSSNQPQHF. The CDR3 DNA sequence: TGTGCCAGCAGCCAAGGGAGTAGCAATCAGCCCCAGCATTTT.

J is TRBJ2-5 and V is TRBV29-1; TRBD1 might be the D (5 bases). Germline CDR1 and CDR2: SQVTM and ANQGSEA. V lost 4 bases and J 4 bases, leaving 13 bases between the germline ends. The CDR3 length is 13 residues. The chain's CDR3 is CSVGGRVGETQYF. The CDR3 DNA is TGCAGCGTTGGGGGCAGGGTTGGAGAGACCCAGTACTTC.

A remark on this clone: Germline is not matched at one junction end, which may reflect a read error. The chain recombines TRBV15 with TRBJ1-4; the match to TRBD1 covers 7 bases. CDR1 LNHNV and CDR2 YYDKDF come from the germline V gene (reference sequence). The CDR3 sequence is 16 residues long. The CDR3, as DNA: TGTGCCACCAGCGGAGACCCTACAGGGGTCAGAGAAAAACTGTTTTTT. Protein sequence: CATSGDPTGVREKLFF.

The genes are TRBV19 and TRBJ1-2; TRBD1 matches at 8 bases. The CDR3 runs 15 residues. V trimming: 1 base; J trimming: 6 bases; junction bases outside the gene matches: 7. Germline CDR1 LNHDA, CDR2 SQIVND (reference sequence). The CDR3 region has the DNA TGTGCCAGTAGTATAGTCTCGGCAGGGGGCGATGGCTACACCTTC. Residues: CASSIVSAGGDGYTF.

The chain couples TRBV7-3 to TRBJ2-1, with 7 nucleotides matching TRBD1. CDR3 length: 16 residues. With V trimmed by 0 bases and J by 0 bases, 2 bases remained unmatched. Per germline, CDR1 SGHTA and CDR2 FQGTGA. The chain's CDR3 is CASSLTGDSSYNEQFF. The CDR3 DNA sequence: TGTGCCAGCAGCTTAACGGGGGACAGCTCCTACAATGAGCAGTTCTTC.

The V gene is TRBV14, the J gene TRBJ2-1; no clear D gene. This CDR3 region has 13 residues. Germline CDR1 and CDR2: SGHDN and FVKESK. V dropped 2 bases and J dropped 9 bases, with 11 bases sitting between them. The CDR3 loop is CASSQTVVTEQFF. DNA of the CDR3: TGTGCCAGCAGCCAAACTGTAGTAACTGAGCAGTTCTTC.

V and J are TRBV29-1 and TRBJ2-5; 7 nucleotides line up with TRBD1. CDR1 is SQVTM and CDR2 is ANQGSEA in the germline V gene. The CDR3 length is 12 residues. V trimming: 3 bases; J trimming: 3 bases; junction bases outside the gene matches: 1. CDR3 loop: CSVDQGEETQYF. Written as DNA, the CDR3 is TGCAGCGTTGACCAGGGGGAAGAGACCCAGTACTTC.

This rearrangement joins TRBV9 to TRBJ1-1; D is undetermined. V gave up 7 bases and J gave up 1 base, with 17 bases separating them. This CDR3 is 15 amino acids long. Germline V gives CDR1 SGDLS, CDR2 YYNGEE. The CDR3 spells CASGPVLGPNTEAFF. The CDR3 DNA sequence: TGTGCCAGCGGCCCCGTTTTGGGCCCGAACACTGAAGCTTTCTTT.

The chain couples TRBV7-9 to TRBJ2-4, with D perhaps TRBD2 (6 bases). Germline lookup yields CDR1 SEHNR and CDR2 FQNEAQ (reference sequence). This CDR3 has 16 amino acids. Trimming removed 3 bases at V and 0 bases at J, with 12 bases between. The CDR3 DNA follows: TGTGCCAGCAGCTTCGGCGGGGACGGAGCCAAAAACATTCAGTACTTC. Amino acid sequence: CASSFGGDGAKNIQYF.

V usage is TRBV24-1 and J usage is TRBJ2-1; D perhaps matches TRBD2 (5 bases). The germline gives CDR1 KGHDR, CDR2 SFDVKD. The CDR3 has 12 residues. The V gene lost 4 bases and the J gene lost 11 bases, with 11 bases spanning the gap. CDR3 coding DNA: TGTGCCACCAGTGACCCTCTAGCAAAGCAGTTCTTC. Amino acid sequence: CATSDPLAKQFF.

The DNA for the CDR3 is TGTGCCAGCAGCTTAGAGGGGAGGACTGAAGCTTTCTTT. Protein product: CASSLEGRTEAFF. The rearrangement uses TRBV7-2 and TRBJ1-1; D may be TRBD1 (5 bases). In germline, CDR1 is SGHTA, CDR2 FQGNSA. The V end lost 1 base, the J end lost 5 bases, and 8 bases lay between the germline ends. The CDR3 contains 13 residues.

This clone was seen at least ten times. J is TRBJ2-7 and V is TRBV7-2; D is undetermined. In germline, CDR1 is SGHTA, CDR2 FQGNSA. The CDR3 has 14 amino acids. V was cut by 1 base and J by 0 bases, with 7 bases left in between. CDR3 loop: CASSLGGNSYEQYF. CDR3 coding DNA: TGTGCCAGCAGCTTAGGTGGGAACTCCTACGAGCAGTACTTC.

In DNA, the CDR3 is TGCGCCAGCAGCCCCAGCTCTGGGGCCAACGTCCTGACTTTC. Protein product: CASSPSSGANVLTF. V and J are TRBV5-1 and TRBJ2-6; D remains unclear. Germline loops: CDR1 SGHRS, CDR2 YFSETQ. This CDR3 spans 14 amino acids. The ends were cut back, 4 bases at V and 0 bases at J, with 5 bases in the middle.

The chain carries TRBV27 and TRBJ1-5; 9 nucleotides match TRBD1. Germline CDR1 reads MNHEY; CDR2 reads SMNVEV (reference sequence). This CDR3 region has 13 residues. J lost 3 bases, V lost 8 bases, and 2 bases had no gene match. The CDR3 coding sequence is TGTGCCAGCGGGACAGGGTACAATCAGCCCCAGCATTTT. It translates to CASGTGYNQPQHF.